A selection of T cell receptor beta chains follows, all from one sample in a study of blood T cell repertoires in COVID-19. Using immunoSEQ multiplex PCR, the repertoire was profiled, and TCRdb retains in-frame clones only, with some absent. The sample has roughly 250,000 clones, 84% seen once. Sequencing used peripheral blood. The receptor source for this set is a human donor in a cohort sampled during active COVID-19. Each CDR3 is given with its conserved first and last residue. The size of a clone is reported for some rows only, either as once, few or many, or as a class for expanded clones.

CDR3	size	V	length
CASSQDFRTPGELFF	.	TRBV4-3	15
CASSLEMGAGASYEQYF	.	TRBV5-5	17
CASSPLGSQAYEQYF	.	TRBV18	15
CASSLGVLAGGPVNEQFF	few	TRBV11-3	18
CASSSTMRQGPTF	few	TRBV7-2	13
CASSPRTGQPQHF	.	TRBV27	13
CASSLGLEPSYEQYF	once	TRBV5-5	15
CASSPKTGVANYGYTF	.	TRBV18	16
CASSRVAGVQETQYF	.	TRBV18	15
CASKGFGQPQHF	.	TRBV19	12
CASSPASTDTQYF	.	TRBV5-1	13
CASSSVGGQDEAFF	.	TRBV7-9	14
CASSLMGQGYGYTF	.	TRBV27	14
CASSLSRGQGTDTQYF	.	TRBV4-2	16
CASSLQGVGTQYF	.	TRBV5-8	13
CASSTTGSQVEQYF	.	TRBV7-9	14
CASSLIGAGGTDTQYF	.	TRBV5-1	16
CASSRAIGNQPQHF	.	TRBV3-1/TRBV3-2	14
CASSGGNEKLFF	.	TRBV28	12
CASLSPRQGGKTQYF	.	TRBV28	15
CASSSVSGGINNEQFF	.	TRBV6-2/TRBV6-3	16
CASSPGQNYGYTF	.	TRBV6-6	13
CASSPGLAGDTDTQYF	.	TRBV11-3	16
CASSHPQYEQYF	.	TRBV6-2/TRBV6-3	12
CASRLNSYEQYF	.	TRBV27	12
CASSVVGTRGTGELFF	.	TRBV9	16
CATSSPGSGGGPKKVTQYF	.	TRBV15	19
CASSLIPRDRGQGGAFF	.	TRBV11-2	17
CASSYSNPGSPTEAFF	many	TRBV6-5	16
CASSVVGVDSPLHF	once	TRBV9	14
CASSPRTESYEQYF	.	TRBV5-1	14
CASSSTGAGTDTQYF	.	TRBV7-2	15
CATWRRDLNSYEQYF	.	TRBV24-1	15
CASSSLTGTRVLHEQYF	.	TRBV27	17
CASSAGTSGIGQFF	.	TRBV9	14
CASSKALRAGYGYTF	.	TRBV21-1	15
CASSQDGGATDTQYF	.	TRBV3-1/TRBV3-2	15
CASSQSQGTGTSSTDTQYF	.	TRBV3-1/TRBV3-2	19